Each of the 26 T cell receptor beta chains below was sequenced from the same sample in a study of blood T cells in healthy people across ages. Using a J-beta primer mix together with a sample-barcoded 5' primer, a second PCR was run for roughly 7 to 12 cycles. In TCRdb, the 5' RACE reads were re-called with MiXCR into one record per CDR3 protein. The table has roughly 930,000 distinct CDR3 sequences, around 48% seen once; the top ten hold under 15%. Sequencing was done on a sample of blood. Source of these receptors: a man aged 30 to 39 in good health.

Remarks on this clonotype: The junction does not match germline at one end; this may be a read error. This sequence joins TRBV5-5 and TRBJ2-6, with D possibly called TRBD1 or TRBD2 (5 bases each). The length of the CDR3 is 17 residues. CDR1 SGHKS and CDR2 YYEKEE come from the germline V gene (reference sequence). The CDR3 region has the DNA TGTGCCAGCAGCTTGGCCCTCGGGGCCTCTGGGGCCAGCGTCCTGACTTTC. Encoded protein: CASSLALGASGASVLTF. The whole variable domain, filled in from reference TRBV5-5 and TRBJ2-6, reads DAGVTQSPTHLIKTRGQQVTLRCSPISGHKSVSWYQQVLGQGPQFIFQYYEKEERGRGNFPDRFSARQFPNYSSELNVNALLLGDSALYLCASSLALGASGASVLTFGAGSRLTVL.

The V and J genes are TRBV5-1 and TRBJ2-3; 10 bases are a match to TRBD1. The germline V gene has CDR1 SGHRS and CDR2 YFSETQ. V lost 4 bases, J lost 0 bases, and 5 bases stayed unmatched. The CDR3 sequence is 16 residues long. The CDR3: CASSPGDRGSTDTQYF. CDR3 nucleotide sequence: TGCGCCAGCAGCCCGGGGGACAGGGGAAGCACAGATACGCAGTATTTT.

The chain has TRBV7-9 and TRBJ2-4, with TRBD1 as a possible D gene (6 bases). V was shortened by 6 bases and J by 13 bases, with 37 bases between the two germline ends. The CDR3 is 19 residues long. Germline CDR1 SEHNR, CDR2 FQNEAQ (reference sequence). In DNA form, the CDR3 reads TGTGCCAGCAGTACAACAGGGCCACGGACTTTCAACTCCTACAATGAGCAGTACTTC. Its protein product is CASSTTGPRTFNSYNEQYF.

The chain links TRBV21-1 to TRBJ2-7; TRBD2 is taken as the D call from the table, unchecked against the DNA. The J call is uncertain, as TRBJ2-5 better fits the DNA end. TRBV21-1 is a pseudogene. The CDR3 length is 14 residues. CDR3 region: CASGRGGPEETQYF. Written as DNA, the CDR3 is TGTGCCAGCGGGCGGGGGGGCCCAGAAGAGACCCAGTACTTC.

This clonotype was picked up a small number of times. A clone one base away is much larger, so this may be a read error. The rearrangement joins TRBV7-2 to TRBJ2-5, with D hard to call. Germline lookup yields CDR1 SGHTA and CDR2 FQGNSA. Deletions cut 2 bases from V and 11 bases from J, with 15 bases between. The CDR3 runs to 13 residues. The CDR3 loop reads CASSLKAYNEQYF. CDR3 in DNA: TGTGCCAGCAGCTTAAAGGCCTACAATGAGCAGTACTTC.

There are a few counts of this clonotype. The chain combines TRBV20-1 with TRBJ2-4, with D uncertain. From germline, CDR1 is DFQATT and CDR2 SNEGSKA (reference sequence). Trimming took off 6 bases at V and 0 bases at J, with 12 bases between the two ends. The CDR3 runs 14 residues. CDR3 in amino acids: CSADRSLAKNIQYF. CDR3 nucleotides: TGCAGTGCCGATAGATCTTTAGCCAAAAACATTCAGTACTTC.

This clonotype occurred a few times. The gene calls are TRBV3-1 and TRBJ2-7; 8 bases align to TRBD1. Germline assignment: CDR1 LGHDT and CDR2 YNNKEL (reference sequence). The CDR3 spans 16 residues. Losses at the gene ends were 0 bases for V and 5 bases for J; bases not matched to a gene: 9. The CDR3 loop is CASSQDETGVYDEQYF. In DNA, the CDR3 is TGTGCCAGCAGCCAAGATGAGACAGGGGTCTATGACGAGCAGTACTTC.

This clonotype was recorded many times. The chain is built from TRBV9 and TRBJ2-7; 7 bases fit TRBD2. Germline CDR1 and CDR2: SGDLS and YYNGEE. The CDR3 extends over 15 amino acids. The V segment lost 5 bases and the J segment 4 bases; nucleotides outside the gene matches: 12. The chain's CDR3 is CASSRGETQGYEQYF. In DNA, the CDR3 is TGTGCCAGCAGTCGGGGGGAGACCCAAGGGTACGAGCAGTACTTC.

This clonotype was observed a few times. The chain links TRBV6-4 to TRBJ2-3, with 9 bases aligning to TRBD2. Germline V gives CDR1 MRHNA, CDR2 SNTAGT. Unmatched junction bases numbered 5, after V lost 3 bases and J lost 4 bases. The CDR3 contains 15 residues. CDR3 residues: CASSEVAGESDTQYF. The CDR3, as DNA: TGTGCCAGCAGTGAAGTAGCGGGGGAATCAGATACGCAGTATTTT.

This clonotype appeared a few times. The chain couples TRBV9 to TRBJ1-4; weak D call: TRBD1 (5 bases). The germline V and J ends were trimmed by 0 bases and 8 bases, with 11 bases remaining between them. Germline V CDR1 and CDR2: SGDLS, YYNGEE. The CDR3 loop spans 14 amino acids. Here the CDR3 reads CASSVGQGREKLFF. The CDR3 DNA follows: TGTGCCAGCAGCGTAGGCCAGGGTCGGGAAAAACTGTTTTTT.

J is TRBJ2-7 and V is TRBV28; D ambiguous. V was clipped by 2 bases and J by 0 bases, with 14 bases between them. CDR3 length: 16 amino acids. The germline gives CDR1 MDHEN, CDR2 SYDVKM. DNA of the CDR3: TGTGCCAGCAGTTTAAATCCCATAGGCAGCTCCTACGAGCAGTACTTC. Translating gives CASSLNPIGSSYEQYF.

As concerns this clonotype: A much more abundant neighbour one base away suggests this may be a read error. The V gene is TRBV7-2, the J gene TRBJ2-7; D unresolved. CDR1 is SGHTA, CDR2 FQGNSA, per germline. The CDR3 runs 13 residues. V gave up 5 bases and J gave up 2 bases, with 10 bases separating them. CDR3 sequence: CASSNTVAYEQYF. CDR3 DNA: TGTGCCAGCAGCAACACCGTCGCCTACGAGCAGTACTTC.

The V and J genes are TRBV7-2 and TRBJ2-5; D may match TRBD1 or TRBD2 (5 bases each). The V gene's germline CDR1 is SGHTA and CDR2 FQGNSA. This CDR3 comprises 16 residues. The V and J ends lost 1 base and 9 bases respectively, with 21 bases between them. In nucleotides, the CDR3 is TGTGCCAGCAGCTTAGTAAGGGGCAGCCCGCTCGGGGCCCAGTACTTC. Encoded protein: CASSLVRGSPLGAQYF. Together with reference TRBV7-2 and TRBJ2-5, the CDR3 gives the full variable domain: GAGVSQSPSNKVTEKGKDVELRCDPISGHTALYWYRQSLGQGLEFLIYFQGNSAPDKSGLPSDRFSAERTGGSVSTLTIQRTQQEDSAVYLCASSLVRGSPLGAQYFGPGTRLLVL.

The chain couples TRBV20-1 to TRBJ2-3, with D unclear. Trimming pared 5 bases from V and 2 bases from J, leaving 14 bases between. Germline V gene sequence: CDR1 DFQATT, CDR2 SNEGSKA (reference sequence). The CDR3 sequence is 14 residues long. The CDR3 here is CSAPIPGHTDTQYF. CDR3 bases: TGCAGTGCTCCGATCCCGGGCCACACAGATACGCAGTATTTT.

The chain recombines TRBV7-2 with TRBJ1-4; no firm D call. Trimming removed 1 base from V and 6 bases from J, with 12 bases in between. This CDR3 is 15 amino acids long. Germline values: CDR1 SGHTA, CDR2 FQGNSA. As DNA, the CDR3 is TGTGCCAGCAGCTTAGAGGTCTCAGAATATGAAAAACTGTTTTTT. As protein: CASSLEVSEYEKLFF.

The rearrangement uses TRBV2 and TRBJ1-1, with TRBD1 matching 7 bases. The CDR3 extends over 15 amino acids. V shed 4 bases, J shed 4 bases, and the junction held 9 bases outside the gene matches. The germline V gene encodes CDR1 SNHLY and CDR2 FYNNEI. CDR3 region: CASSGLQGMVTEAFF. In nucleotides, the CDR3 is TGTGCCAGCAGTGGTTTACAGGGGATGGTCACTGAAGCTTTCTTT. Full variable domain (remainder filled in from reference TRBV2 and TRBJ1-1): EPEVTQTPSHQVTQMGQEVILRCVPISNHLYFYWYRQILGQKVEFLVSFYNNEISEKSEIFDDQFSVERPDGSNFTLKIRSTKLEDSAMYFCASSGLQGMVTEAFFGQGTRLTVV.

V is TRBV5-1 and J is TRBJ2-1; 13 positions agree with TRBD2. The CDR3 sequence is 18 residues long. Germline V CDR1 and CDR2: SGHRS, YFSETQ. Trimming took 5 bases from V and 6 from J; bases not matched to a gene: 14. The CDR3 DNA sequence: TGCGCCAGCAGGCTTACTAGCGGGGGGGCCATAAATCCCAATGAGCAGTTCTTC. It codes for CASRLTSGGAINPNEQFF. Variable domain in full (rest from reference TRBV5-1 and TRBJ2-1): KAGVTQTPRYLIKTRGQQVTLSCSPISGHRSVSWYQQTPGQGLQFLFEYFSETQRNKGNFPGRFSGRQFSNSRSEMNVSTLELGDSALYLCASRLTSGGAINPNEQFFGPGTRLTVL.

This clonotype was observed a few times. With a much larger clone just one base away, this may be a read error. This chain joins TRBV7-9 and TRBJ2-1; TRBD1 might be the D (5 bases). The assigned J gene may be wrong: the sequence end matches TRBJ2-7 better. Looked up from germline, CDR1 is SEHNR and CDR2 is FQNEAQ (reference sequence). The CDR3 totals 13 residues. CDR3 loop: CASSFRGVNEQYF. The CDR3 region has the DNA TGTGCCAGCAGCTTTAGGGGTGTCAATGAGCAGTACTTC.

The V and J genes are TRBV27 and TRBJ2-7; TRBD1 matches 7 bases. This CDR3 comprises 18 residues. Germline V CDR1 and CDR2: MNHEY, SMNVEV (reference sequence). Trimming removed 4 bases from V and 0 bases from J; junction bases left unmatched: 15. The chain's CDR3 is CASSSSTGPSSSSYEQYF. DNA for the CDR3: TGTGCCAGCAGTTCATCGACAGGGCCCTCCTCGAGCTCCTACGAGCAGTACTTC.

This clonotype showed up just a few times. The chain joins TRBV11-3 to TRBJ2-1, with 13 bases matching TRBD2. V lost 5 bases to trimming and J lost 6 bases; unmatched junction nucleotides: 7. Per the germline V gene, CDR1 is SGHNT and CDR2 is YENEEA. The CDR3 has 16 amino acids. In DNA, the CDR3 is TGTGCCAGCAGCCTGCCGGGACTAGCGGGGAGCAATGAGCAGTTCTTC. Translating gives CASSLPGLAGSNEQFF. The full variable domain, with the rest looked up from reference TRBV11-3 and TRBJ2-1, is EAGVVQSPRYKIIEKKQPVAFWCNPISGHNTLYWYLQNLGQGPELLIRYENEEAVDDSQLPKDRFSAERLKGVDSTLKIQPAELGDSAVYLCASSLPGLAGSNEQFFGPGTRLTVL.

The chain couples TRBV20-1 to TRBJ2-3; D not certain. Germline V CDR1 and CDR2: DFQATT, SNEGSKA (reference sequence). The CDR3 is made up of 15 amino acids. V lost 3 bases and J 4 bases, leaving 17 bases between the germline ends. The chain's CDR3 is CSARVPTVPADTQYF. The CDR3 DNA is TGCAGTGCTAGGGTCCCTACAGTGCCCGCAGATACGCAGTATTTT.

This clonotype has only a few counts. The CDR3 reads CASSQEDGINEQYF. For the CDR3, the DNA is TGCGCCAGCAGCCAAGAAGACGGTATCAACGAGCAGTACTTC. The rearrangement joins TRBV4-3 to TRBJ2-7; D unresolved. The CDR3 runs 14 residues. V lost 0 bases, J lost 5 bases, and 11 bases lay in between. CDR1 and CDR2 from the germline V gene are LGHNA and YSLEER.

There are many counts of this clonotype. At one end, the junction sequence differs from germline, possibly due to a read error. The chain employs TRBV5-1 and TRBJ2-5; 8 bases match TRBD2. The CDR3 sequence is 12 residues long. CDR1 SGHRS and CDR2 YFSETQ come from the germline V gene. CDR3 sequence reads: CASRGGQETQYF. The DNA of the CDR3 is TGTGCCAGTCGGGGGGGGCAAGAGACCCAGTACTTC.

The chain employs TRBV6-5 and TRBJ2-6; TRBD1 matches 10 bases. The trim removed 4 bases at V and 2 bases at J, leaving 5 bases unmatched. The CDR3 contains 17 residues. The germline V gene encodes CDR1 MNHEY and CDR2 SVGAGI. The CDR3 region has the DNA TGTGCCAGCAGTTTGGGACAGGGGAGAACTGGGGCCAACGTCCTGACTTTC. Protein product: CASSLGQGRTGANVLTF.

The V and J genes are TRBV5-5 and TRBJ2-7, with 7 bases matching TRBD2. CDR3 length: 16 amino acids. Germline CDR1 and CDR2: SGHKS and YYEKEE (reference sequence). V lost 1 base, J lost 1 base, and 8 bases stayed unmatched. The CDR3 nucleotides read TGTGCCAGCAGCTTGACCGGGGGGATGAGGTCCTACGAGCAGTACTTC. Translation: CASSLTGGMRSYEQYF. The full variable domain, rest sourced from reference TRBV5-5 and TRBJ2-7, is DAGVTQSPTHLIKTRGQQVTLRCSPISGHKSVSWYQQVLGQGPQFIFQYYEKEERGRGNFPDRFSARQFPNYSSELNVNALLLGDSALYLCASSLTGGMRSYEQYFGPGTRLTVT.

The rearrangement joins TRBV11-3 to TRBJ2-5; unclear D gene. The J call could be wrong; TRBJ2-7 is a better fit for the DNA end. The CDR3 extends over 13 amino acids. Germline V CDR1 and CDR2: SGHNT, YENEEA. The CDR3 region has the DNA TGTGCCAGCAGCTTAGGGGTTTACGGCGAGCAGTACTTC. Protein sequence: CASSLGVYGEQYF.